These 27 T cell receptor beta chains were sequenced from one sample in a study of immune evolution from preneoplasia to lung adenocarcinoma. The table came from immunoSEQ multiplex PCR; TCRdb's copy has only in-frame clones and leaves some out. Of around 3,500 clones in the sample, over 70% are singletons; the top ten hold under 15%. The specimen was FFPE adjacent normal lung tissue. These receptors were collected from a person aged 65 to 85 with lung adenocarcinoma.

The V gene is TRBV11-3, the J gene TRBJ2-2, with 9 bases lining up with TRBD1. The CDR3 loop spans 16 amino acids. Losses at the gene ends were 1 base for V and 6 bases for J; bases not matched to a gene: 6. Per germline, CDR1 SGHNT and CDR2 YENEEA. CDR3 loop: CASSLGSGQGPGELFF. CDR3 DNA sequence: TGTGCCAGCAGCTTAGGTTCGGGACAGGGACCCGGGGAGCTGTTTTTT.

The chain links TRBV6-4 to TRBJ2-2, with D possibly TRBD2 on 5 matching bases. The CDR3 contains 14 residues. V lost 8 bases and J 0 bases, leaving 10 bases between the germline ends. Germline V lookup: CDR1 MRHNA, CDR2 SNTAGT. CDR3 region: CASARESNTGELFF. DNA of the CDR3: TGTGCCAGCGCGAGGGAGTCGAACACCGGGGAGCTGTTTTTT.

The rearrangement uses TRBV6-6 and TRBJ2-7, with no clear D. The germline V and J ends were trimmed by 3 bases and 7 bases, with 13 bases remaining between them. CDR3 size: 13 residues. Germline V CDR1 and CDR2: MNHNY, SVGAGI (reference sequence). The CDR3 DNA follows: TGTGCCAGCAGTTATGACTTGTTTGGGGAGCAGTACTTC. Amino acid sequence: CASSYDLFGEQYF.

V usage is TRBV15 and J usage is TRBJ2-7; D gene uncertain. This CDR3 is built from 15 residues. Looked up from germline, CDR1 is LNHNV and CDR2 is YYDKDF (reference sequence). V lost 0 bases, J lost 1 base, and 10 bases lay in between. CDR3 loop: CATSREPHPSYEQYF. Written as DNA, the CDR3 is TGTGCCACCAGCAGAGAACCCCACCCGTCCTACGAGCAGTACTTC.

This clone is labeled large. In the same sample, other DNA sequences code for this CDR3. The V gene is TRBV5-1, the J gene TRBJ1-1; D remains unclear. Germline loops: CDR1 SGHRS, CDR2 YFSETQ. V lost 0 bases and J lost 2, with 11 bases in between. The CDR3 extends over 15 amino acids. This CDR3 is CASSLDGRPNTEAFF. CDR3 coding DNA: TGCGCCAGCAGCTTGGATGGGAGACCCAACACTGAAGCTTTCTTT. The full variable domain, completed using reference TRBV5-1 and TRBJ1-1, is KAGVTQTPRYLIKTRGQQVTLSCSPISGHRSVSWYQQTPGQGLQFLFEYFSETQRNKGNFPGRFSGRQFSNSRSEMNVSTLELGDSALYLCASSLDGRPNTEAFFGQGTRLTVV.

This clone was picked up a small number of times. J is TRBJ2-1 and V is TRBV11-2; D is uncertain. The ends were cut back, 6 bases at V and 0 bases at J, with 6 bases in the middle. Per the germline V gene, CDR1 is SGHAT and CDR2 is FQNNGV. There are 13 residues in the CDR3. The CDR3 region is CASRWGSYNEQFF. CDR3 DNA sequence: TGTGCCAGCAGGTGGGGCTCCTACAATGAGCAGTTCTTC. Combining the CDR3 with reference TRBV11-2 and TRBJ2-1 gives the whole variable domain EAGVAQSPRYKIIEKRQSVAFWCNPISGHATLYWYQQILGQGPKLLIQFQNNGVVDDSQLPKDRFSAERLKGVDSTLKIQPAKLEDSAVYLCASRWGSYNEQFFGPGTRLTVL.

The CDR3 sequence is CASSPTRGAETQYF. The CDR3, as DNA: TGTGCCAGCAGCCCCACCCGGGGGGCTGAGACCCAGTACTTC. The chain carries TRBV11-2 and TRBJ2-5; possible D gene TRBD2, 7 bases. Germline V gene lookup returns CDR1 SGHAT and CDR2 FQNNGV. CDR3 length: 14 amino acids. The V end lost 5 bases, the J end lost 5 bases, and 15 bases lay between the germline ends.

This clone is a singleton in its sample. This chain uses TRBV4-1 with TRBJ2-3; D tentatively fits TRBD1 or TRBD2 (5 bases each). Trimming cost V 0 bases and J 0 bases, with 25 bases left between them. There are 21 residues in the CDR3. Per germline, CDR1 MGHRA and CDR2 YSYEKL. Written as DNA, the CDR3 is TGCGCCAGCAGCCAAGATCCTCTTTGGGACGGACACTTAACTAGCACAGATACGCAGTATTTT. Translation: CASSQDPLWDGHLTSTDTQYF.

The V gene is TRBV11-2, the J gene TRBJ1-5, with 10 positions matching TRBD1. V trimming: 5 bases; J trimming: 5 bases; junction bases outside the gene matches: 15. Germline assignment: CDR1 SGHAT and CDR2 FQNNGV. This CDR3 is built from 18 residues. The CDR3 reads CASSVLGTGVGGDQPQHF. CDR3 coding DNA: TGTGCCAGCAGCGTTCTCGGGACAGGGGTAGGTGGGGATCAGCCCCAGCATTTT.

The chain couples TRBV9 to TRBJ2-3; no reliable D call. The ends were cut back, 1 base at V and 0 bases at J, with 9 bases in the middle. From germline, CDR1 is SGDLS and CDR2 YYNGEE. The CDR3 totals 15 residues. In nucleotides, the CDR3 is TGTGCCAGCAGCGTATCAGTGGATAGCACAGATACGCAGTATTTT. This gives the protein CASSVSVDSTDTQYF.

The CDR3 sequence: CSVAWTSYTDTQYF. The DNA for the CDR3 is TGCAGCGTTGCTTGGACTAGCTACACAGATACGCAGTATTTT. The chain links TRBV29-1 to TRBJ2-3; 8 bases line up with TRBD2. Per germline, CDR1 SQVTM and CDR2 ANQGSEA. The CDR3 sequence is 14 residues long. The J segment lost 2 bases and the V segment lost 4 bases, leaving 5 bases of the junction unmatched.

The chain couples TRBV20-1 to TRBJ1-2; the D gene is possibly TRBD1 (5 bases). The CDR3 spans 11 residues. Germline CDR1 reads DFQATT; CDR2 reads SNEGSKA (reference sequence). V lost 6 bases and J lost 8, with 13 bases in between. CDR3 sequence (DNA): TGCAGTGCCCGGGGCGCCGAAGGCTACACCTTC. Residues: CSARGAEGYTF.

This chain joins TRBV9 and TRBJ2-2; D may be TRBD1 (5 bases). Looked up from germline, CDR1 is SGDLS and CDR2 is YYNGEE. CDR3 length equals 14 residues. Trimming stripped 1 base from V and 4 bases from J, with 8 bases between. The CDR3 loop is CASSVFDSTGELFF. DNA of the CDR3: TGTGCCAGCAGCGTATTTGACAGCACCGGGGAGCTGTTTTTT.

The chain uses TRBV29-1 and TRBJ2-3, with 11 bases identical to TRBD1. This CDR3 has 14 amino acids. V was clipped by 4 bases and J by 4 bases; unmatched bases: 4. From germline, CDR1 is SQVTM and CDR2 ANQGSEA. The CDR3 protein is CSVGLGQGADTQYF. CDR3 DNA sequence: TGCAGCGTTGGATTGGGACAGGGGGCAGATACGCAGTATTTT.

V is TRBV5-6 and J is TRBJ1-1; D remains ambiguous. Germline assignment: CDR1 SGHDT and CDR2 YYEEEE. Trimming took 0 bases from V and 1 from J, leaving 10 bases between them. CDR3 length: 15 amino acids. The CDR3 protein is CASSLGGFGNTEAFF. CDR3 DNA: TGTGCCAGCAGCTTGGGGGGTTTTGGGAACACTGAAGCTTTCTTT.

This sequence joins TRBV2 and TRBJ1-2, with no clear D. The germline V gene encodes CDR1 SNHLY and CDR2 FYNNEI. Trimming left V 6 bases short and J 0 bases short, with 8 bases between. CDR3 length equals 13 residues. This CDR3 is CASSPDSNYGYTF. The CDR3, as DNA: TGTGCCAGCAGCCCGGACTCTAACTATGGCTACACCTTC.

This clone was seen only a few times. The chain links TRBV12-5 to TRBJ2-3; TRBD1 is a possible D gene (6 bases). Trimming shortened V by 7 bases and J by 2 bases, and 13 bases separated the two germline ends. The germline V gene encodes CDR1 LGHNT and CDR2 FRNRAP. This CDR3 is built from 14 residues. CDR3 coding DNA: TGTGCTAGTGCCTTGGACAGAAACACAGATACGCAGTATTTT. Amino acid sequence: CASALDRNTDTQYF.

This clone was seen more than once but under ten times. The CDR3 nucleotides are TGTGCCAGCAGCCGGGGGAATGCCGGGACTAGCGGGACCTACGAGCAGTACTTC. Protein product: CASSRGNAGTSGTYEQYF. The J gene is TRBJ2-7, the V gene TRBV7-8; the match to TRBD2 covers 13 bases. Germline V gives CDR1 SGHVS, CDR2 FQNEAQ. Trimming took 5 bases from V and 2 from J; bases not matched to a gene: 12. CDR3 length equals 18 residues.

V is TRBV10-1 and J is TRBJ1-3; D unclear. V gave up 2 bases and J gave up 2 bases, with 13 bases separating them. Germline V gene lookup returns CDR1 WNHNN and CDR2 SYGVQD (reference sequence). This CDR3 comprises 16 residues. The CDR3 nucleotides read TGCGCCAGCAGTGAGACCTGGACGGGAGCTGGAAACACCATATATTTT. Translated: CASSETWTGAGNTIYF.

V and J are TRBV27 and TRBJ2-7; TRBD1 aligns across 9 bases. The germline V gene encodes CDR1 MNHEY and CDR2 SMNVEV (reference sequence). The V and J ends lost 2 bases and 4 bases, in that order; junction bases with no gene match: 3. This CDR3 has 14 amino acids. The CDR3 DNA follows: TGTGCCAGCAGTTTAGAACAGGGGGCTTACGAGCAGTACTTC. It encodes CASSLEQGAYEQYF.

The chain combines TRBV9 with TRBJ2-7; 9 bases fit TRBD1. Looked up from germline, CDR1 is SGDLS and CDR2 is YYNGEE. The CDR3 runs 15 residues. V lost 3 bases, J lost 7 bases, and 11 bases stayed unmatched. As DNA, the CDR3 is TGTGCCAGCAGCGCGCCCGGGACAGGGAGAATGGAGCAGTACTTC. Its translation: CASSAPGTGRMEQYF.

The rearrangement links TRBV4-3 to TRBJ2-2; TRBD2 matches at 8 bases. The V segment lost 1 base and the J segment 1 base; nucleotides outside the gene matches: 8. The germline gives CDR1 LGHNA, CDR2 YSLEER. The CDR3 is 18 amino acids. The CDR3 region is CASSQVPRLAGNTGELFF. In DNA, the CDR3 is TGCGCCAGCAGCCAAGTCCCTAGGCTAGCGGGGAACACCGGGGAGCTGTTTTTT.

The chain carries TRBV10-3 and TRBJ2-7, with TRBD2 as a possible D gene (5 bases). The germline gives CDR1 ENHRY, CDR2 SYGVKD. The CDR3 contains 18 residues. The V and J ends lost 0 bases and 2 bases respectively, with 20 bases between them. CDR3 in DNA: TGTGCCATCAGTGAGTCGACCGCGGCCACTAGGTTCCCCTACGAGCAGTACTTC. As protein: CAISESTAATRFPYEQYF.

This clone was seen a single time. The rearrangement uses TRBV14 and TRBJ2-2; D ambiguous. Germline CDR1 reads SGHDN; CDR2 reads FVKESK. The V end was cut by 6 bases, the J end by 0 bases, with 8 bases between. CDR3 size: 14 residues. The CDR3 nucleotides read TGTGCCAGCAGGGCGGAAACGAACACCGGGGAGCTGTTTTTT. Its translation: CASRAETNTGELFF. The full variable domain, its missing parts supplied by reference TRBV14 and TRBJ2-2, is EAGVTQFPSHSVIEKGQTVTLRCDPISGHDNLYWYRRVMGKEIKFLLHFVKESKQDESGMPNNRFLAERTGGTYSTLKVQPAELEDSGVYFCASRAETNTGELFFGEGSRLTVL.

V and J are TRBV9 and TRBJ2-7, with 10 bases that match TRBD1. Germline trimming cut 1 base from V and 2 bases from J; bases unmatched to any gene: 3. CDR1 and CDR2 from the germline V gene are SGDLS and YYNGEE. The CDR3 length is 15 residues. CDR3 amino acids: CASSVFDRGPYEQYF. DNA for the CDR3: TGTGCCAGCAGCGTATTTGACAGGGGGCCCTACGAGCAGTACTTC.

This clone showed up just once. V and J are TRBV19 and TRBJ1-3; D is unresolved. Trimming removed 6 bases from V and 0 bases from J, with 15 bases in between. Germline lookup yields CDR1 LNHDA and CDR2 SQIVND (reference sequence). The CDR3 length is 16 residues. The CDR3, as DNA: TGTGCCAGTAGAAATCCCCGACACAGCTCTGGAAACACCATATATTTT. Protein: CASRNPRHSSGNTIYF. The full variable domain, rest sourced from reference TRBV19 and TRBJ1-3, is DGGITQSPKYLFRKEGQNVTLSCEQNLNHDAMYWYRQDPGQGLRLIYYSQIVNDFQKGDIAEGYSVSREKKESFPLTVTSAQKNPTAFYLCASRNPRHSSGNTIYFGEGSWLTVV.

In its sample, this clone ranks as large. The chain links TRBV28 to TRBJ2-7; TRBD1 might be the D (5 bases). Germline-derived CDR1 and CDR2 are MDHEN and SYDVKM. This CDR3 spans 13 amino acids. The V end lost 8 bases, the J end lost 3 bases, and 14 bases lay between the germline ends. In DNA form, the CDR3 reads TGTGCCAGCCTAACCCAAGACAGCTACGAGCAGTACTTC. It is translated as CASLTQDSYEQYF. Together with reference TRBV28 and TRBJ2-7, the CDR3 gives the full variable domain: DVKVTQSSRYLVKRTGEKVFLECVQDMDHENMFWYRQDPGLGLRLIYFSYDVKMKEKGDIPEGYSVSREKKERFSLILESASTNQTSMYLCASLTQDSYEQYFGPGTRLTVT.